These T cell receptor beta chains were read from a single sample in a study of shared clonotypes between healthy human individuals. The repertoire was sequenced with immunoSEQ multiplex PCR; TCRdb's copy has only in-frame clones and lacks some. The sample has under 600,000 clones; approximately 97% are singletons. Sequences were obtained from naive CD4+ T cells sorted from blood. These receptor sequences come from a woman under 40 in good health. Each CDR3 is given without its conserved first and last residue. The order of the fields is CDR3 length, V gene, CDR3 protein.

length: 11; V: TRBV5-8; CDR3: ASRRTWGNIQY
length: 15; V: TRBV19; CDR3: ASSGTSGRRGYNEQF
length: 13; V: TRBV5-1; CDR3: ASSLGGAKDYEQY
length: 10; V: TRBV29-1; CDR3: SARGGRTEAF
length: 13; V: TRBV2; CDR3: ASRERAIDTYEQY
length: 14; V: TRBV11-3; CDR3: ASSQARGSGANVLT
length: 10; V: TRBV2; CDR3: ASRANSGELF
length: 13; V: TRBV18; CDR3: ASSPQISLRTEAF
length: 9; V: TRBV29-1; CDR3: SVETETEAF
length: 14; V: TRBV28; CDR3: ATRVAGVLGQETQY
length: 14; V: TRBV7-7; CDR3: ASSSASGRNTDTQY
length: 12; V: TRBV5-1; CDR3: ASSLAGPSYEQY
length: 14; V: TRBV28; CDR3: ASSPRPTGGIRGYT
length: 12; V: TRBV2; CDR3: ASTMEGRNTEAF
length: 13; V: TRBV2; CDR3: ASMGLAGNTDTQY
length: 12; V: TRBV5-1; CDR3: ASSLGTVKETQY
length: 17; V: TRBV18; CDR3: ASSLSAPLAGGSVYEQY
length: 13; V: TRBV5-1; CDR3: ASSFNRDSNEKLF
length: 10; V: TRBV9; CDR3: ASSVEGPEAF
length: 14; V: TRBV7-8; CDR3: ASSRGVRQGGQPQH
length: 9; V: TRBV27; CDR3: ASSLRYEQY
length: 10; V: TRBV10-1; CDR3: ASRPSEEKLF
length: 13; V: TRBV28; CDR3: ASTPRTGGQSPLH
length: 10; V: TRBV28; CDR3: ASSLSRRVQY
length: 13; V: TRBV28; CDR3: ASSLNGFSYNEQF
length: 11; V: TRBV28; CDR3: ASSPSQRGEQF
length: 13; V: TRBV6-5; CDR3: ASSETGAPLEPQH
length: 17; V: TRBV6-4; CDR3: ASSDSLPASGKVRYEQY
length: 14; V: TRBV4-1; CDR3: ASSHPGTSAAYEQY
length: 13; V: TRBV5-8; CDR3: ASSLGQGPYNEQF
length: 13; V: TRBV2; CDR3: ASTRQLTMNTEAF
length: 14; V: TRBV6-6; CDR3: ASSMLGGGPSYEQY
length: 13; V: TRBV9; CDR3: ASSFYGRGTDTQY
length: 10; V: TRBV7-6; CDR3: ASSLVGDEQY
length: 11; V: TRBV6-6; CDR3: ASSYTGTAEAF
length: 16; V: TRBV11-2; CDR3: ASSRGTSGSVGQETQY
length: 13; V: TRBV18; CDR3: ASSPRTESNQPQH
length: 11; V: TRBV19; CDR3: ASTQTASAELF